This T cell receptor beta chain emerged from a study of blood T cell repertoires in COVID-19. This table comes from immunoSEQ multiplex PCR, and its TCRdb copy is limited to in-frame clones, with some not included. The sample carries 200,000 to 300,000 clones, around four fifths recorded once. Germline V gene sequence: CDR1 SGHAT, CDR2 FQNNGV. The ends lost 2 bases at V and 5 bases at J; junction bases unmatched: 10. CDR3 length equals 16 residues. This chain uses TRBV11-2 with TRBJ1-2; the match to TRBD1 covers 8 bases. Sample: peripheral blood. This receptor was obtained from a woman aged 60-75 years with active or convalescent COVID-19. CDR3 bases: TGTGCCAGCAGCTTAAACAGCGCAGGGGGCGTGTATGGCTACACCTTC. It encodes CASSLNSAGGVYGYTF.